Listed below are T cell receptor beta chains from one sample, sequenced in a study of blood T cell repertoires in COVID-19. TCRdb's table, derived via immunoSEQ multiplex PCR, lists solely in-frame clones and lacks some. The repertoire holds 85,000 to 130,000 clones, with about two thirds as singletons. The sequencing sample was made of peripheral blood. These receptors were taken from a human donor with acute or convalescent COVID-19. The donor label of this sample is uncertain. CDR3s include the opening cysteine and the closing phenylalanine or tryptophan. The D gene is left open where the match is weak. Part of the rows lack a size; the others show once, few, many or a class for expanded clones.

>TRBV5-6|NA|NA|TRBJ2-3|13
CASSLGTVDTQYF
TGTGCCAGCAGCTTGGGTACGGTGGATACGCAGTATTTT
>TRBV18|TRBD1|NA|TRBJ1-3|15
CASSIQGIPGNTIYF
TGTGCCAGTTCCATACAGGGGATCCCTGGAAACACCATATATTTT
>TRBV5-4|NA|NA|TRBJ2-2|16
CASSSGRDRGSGELFF
TGTGCCAGCAGCAGCGGACGGGATAGAGGATCCGGGGAGCTGTTTTTT
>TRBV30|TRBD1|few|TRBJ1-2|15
CAWRRPGQRNYGYTF
TGTGCCTGGAGACGACCGGGACAGAGAAACTATGGCTACACCTTC
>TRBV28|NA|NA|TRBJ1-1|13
CASSSPPSTEAFF
TGTGCCAGCAGTTCCCCCCCGTCCACTGAAGCTTTCTTT
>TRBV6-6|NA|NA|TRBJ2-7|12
CASSYGGNEQYF
TGTGCCAGCAGTTACGGAGGGAACGAGCAGTACTTC
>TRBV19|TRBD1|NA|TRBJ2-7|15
CASRAEGQGAYEQYF
TGTGCCAGTAGAGCCGAGGGACAGGGCGCCTACGAGCAGTACTTC
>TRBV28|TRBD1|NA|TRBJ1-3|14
CASTSTGSGNTIYF
TGTGCCAGCACCTCGACAGGGTCAGGAAACACCATATATTTT
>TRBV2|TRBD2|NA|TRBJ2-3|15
CASSPGTSGGGTQYF
TGTGCCAGCAGCCCCGGGACTAGCGGGGGAGGTACGCAGTATTTT
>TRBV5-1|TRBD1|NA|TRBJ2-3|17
CASSLRGGTGITDTQYF
TGCGCCAGCAGCTTGAGGGGCGGGACAGGGATCACAGATACGCAGTATTTT
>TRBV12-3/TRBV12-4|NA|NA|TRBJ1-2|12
CASSSGLFGYTF
TGTGCCAGCAGTTCCGGACTGTTTGGCTACACCTTC
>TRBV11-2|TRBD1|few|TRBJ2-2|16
CASSLEGQGSTGELFF
TGTGCCAGCAGCTTAGAGGGACAGGGGAGTACCGGGGAGCTGTTTTTT
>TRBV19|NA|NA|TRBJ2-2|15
CASTPLRDTTGELFF
TGTGCCAGTACCCCCTTGAGGGACACCACCGGGGAGCTGTTTTTT
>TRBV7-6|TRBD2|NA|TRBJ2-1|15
CASSLIAGVPNEQFF
TGTGCCAGCAGCTTAATCGCGGGGGTACCCAATGAGCAGTTCTTC
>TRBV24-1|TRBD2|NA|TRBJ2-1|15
CATSVSGGDVNEQFF
TGTGCCACCAGTGTGTCCGGGGGGGACGTCAATGAGCAGTTCTTC
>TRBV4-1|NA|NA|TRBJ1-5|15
CASSQSTGPGQPQHF
TGCGCCAGCAGCCAATCAACAGGGCCTGGTCAGCCCCAGCATTTT
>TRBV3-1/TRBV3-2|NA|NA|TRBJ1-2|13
CASSQQGSYGYTF
TGTGCCAGCAGCCAACAGGGAAGCTATGGCTACACCTTC
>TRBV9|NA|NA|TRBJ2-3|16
CASSVEGLLHTDTQYF
TGTGCCAGCAGCGTAGAGGGACTGCTCCACACAGATACGCAGTATTTT